Shown below are 14 T cell receptor beta chains from a single sample sequenced in a study of blood T cell repertoires in COVID-19. The table came from immunoSEQ multiplex PCR; TCRdb's copy has only in-frame clones and leaves some out. Among 300,000 to 350,000 clones listed, 75% to 90% were seen once. The sequencing input was peripheral blood. These receptors all stem from a man younger than 35 with active or convalescent COVID-19.

This rearrangement joins TRBV7-9 to TRBJ2-5; 8 bases agree with TRBD2. The V gene's germline CDR1 is SEHNR and CDR2 FQNEAQ (reference sequence). The CDR3 is 15 amino acids. J lost 1 base, V lost 3 bases, and 4 bases had no gene match. This CDR3 is CASSFLAGLQETQYF. The CDR3 DNA sequence: TGTGCCAGCAGCTTTTTAGCGGGGCTCCAAGAGACCCAGTACTTC.

Only one count was recorded for this clone. V gene TRBV5-4 combines with J gene TRBJ1-1; 7 bases fit TRBD1. V lost 5 bases and J lost 10; bases outside the gene matches: 8. There are 12 residues in the CDR3. Germline V gene data show CDR1 as SGHNT and CDR2 as YYREEE (reference sequence). CDR3 loop: CASSLGQGGAFF. DNA for the CDR3: TGTGCCAGCAGTTTAGGTCAGGGGGGAGCTTTCTTT.

This clone was counted at least ten times. The chain is built from TRBV7-6 and TRBJ2-1; possible D gene TRBD1, 5 bases. The CDR3 spans 16 residues. Germline lookup yields CDR1 SGHVS and CDR2 FNYEAQ. The germline V and J ends were trimmed by 4 bases and 8 bases, with 21 bases remaining between them. CDR3 DNA sequence: TGTGCCAGCAGCTCAGCAGGGTCCCGCCTGGGGCATGAGCAGTTCTTC. Translation gives CASSSAGSRLGHEQFF.

The chain uses TRBV19 and TRBJ1-2; D possibly corresponds to TRBD1 (6 bases). Trimming left V 2 bases short and J 5 bases short, with 15 bases between. CDR1 is LNHDA and CDR2 is SQIVND in the germline V gene (reference sequence). There are 15 residues in the CDR3. CDR3 amino acids: CASSILGNRAYGYTF. The CDR3 DNA sequence: TGTGCCAGTAGTATACTCGGGAACAGGGCTTATGGCTACACCTTC.

This clone was observed once. This chain uses TRBV7-2 with TRBJ1-1, with D maybe TRBD1 (6 bases). The V gene's germline CDR1 is SGHTA and CDR2 FQGNSA. The CDR3 is made up of 14 amino acids. Trimming stripped 3 bases from V and 3 bases from J, with 11 bases between. The CDR3 protein is CASSFITGYTEAFF. The DNA of the CDR3 is TGTGCCAGCAGCTTCATAACAGGGTACACTGAAGCTTTCTTT.

The chain couples TRBV4-3 to TRBJ2-7; tentatively, D is TRBD2 (5 bases). The V gene lost 0 bases and the J gene lost 3 bases, with 12 bases spanning the gap. The CDR3 covers 15 residues. The germline gives CDR1 LGHNA, CDR2 YSLEER. DNA of the CDR3: TGCGCCAGCAGCCAAGATCAAGGGAGCATCTACGAGCAGTACTTC. Its protein is CASSQDQGSIYEQYF.

V usage is TRBV7-8 and J usage is TRBJ2-1; D is perhaps TRBD2 (5 bases). The CDR3 contains 14 residues. The V gene lost 2 bases and the J gene lost 2 bases, with 7 bases spanning the gap. The germline gives CDR1 SGHVS, CDR2 FQNEAQ. The CDR3 DNA reads as TGTGCCAGCAGCTTAATCGGGGCCTACAATGAGCAGTTCTTC. It yields the protein CASSLIGAYNEQFF.

This clone came up a few times. The rearrangement links TRBV2 to TRBJ2-1; 7 bases are a match to TRBD1. The CDR3 spans 13 residues. The V segment lost 6 bases and the J segment 14 bases; nucleotides outside the gene matches: 13. The germline V gene has CDR1 SNHLY and CDR2 FYNNEI. The CDR3 here is CASREDRPRREFF. DNA of the CDR3: TGTGCCAGCAGGGAGGACAGGCCCCGGCGAGAGTTCTTC.

As concerns this clone: This sample also contains other DNA sequences that code for the same CDR3. CDR3 nucleotides: TGTGCCAGCTCACCCCCATCGGCAGATACGCAGTATTTT. The encoded protein is CASSPPSADTQYF. The V and J genes are TRBV18 and TRBJ2-3; unclear D gene. V was clipped by 3 bases and J by 4 bases, with 8 bases between them. The CDR3 has 13 residues. Germline V gene sequence: CDR1 KGHSH, CDR2 LQKENI.

This clone was detected once. The V call is TRBV9, the J call TRBJ2-5; 8 positions agree with TRBD2. CDR1 and CDR2 (germline): SGDLS, YYNGEE. CDR3 length: 18 amino acids. V lost 4 bases, J lost 5 bases, and 19 bases stayed unmatched. The CDR3 DNA reads as TGTGCCAGCAGCCCGACCGGGGAAAGCGGGAGAGGGCGTGAGACCCAGTACTTC. This encodes CASSPTGESGRGRETQYF.

The chain recombines TRBV6-2 or TRBV6-3 with TRBJ1-1; 7 nucleotides align to TRBD1. The CDR3 is 17 amino acids. After removal of 2 bases from V and 0 bases from J, the junction contained 9 bases not matched to a gene. Germline-derived CDR1 and CDR2 are MNHEY and SVGEGT. CDR3 residues: CASSYSEGAPLNTEAFF. The CDR3 DNA sequence: TGTGCCAGCAGTTACAGCGAGGGGGCTCCATTGAACACTGAAGCTTTCTTT.

The V and J genes are TRBV21-1 and TRBJ1-4; TRBD1, as called in the table, went unchecked against the DNA. TRBV21-1 is designated a pseudogene. The CDR3 is made up of 13 amino acids. This CDR3 reads CASSANRGGKLFF. DNA for the CDR3: TGTGCCAGCAGCGCAAACAGGGGAGGTAAACTGTTTTTT.

This clone was seen only a few times. The V and J genes are TRBV7-2 and TRBJ2-3; TRBD1 matches 8 bases. The CDR3 has 17 residues. Per germline, CDR1 SGHTA and CDR2 FQGNSA. Unmatched junction bases numbered 12, after V lost 5 bases and J lost 2 bases. CDR3 bases: TGTGCCAGCAGCCCACGGGCCACAGGGGGACCCACAGATACGCAGTATTTT. Translation: CASSPRATGGPTDTQYF.

V is TRBV5-1 and J is TRBJ2-7; 13 bases are a match to TRBD2. J gave up 2 bases and V 0 bases, and 5 bases lay outside the gene matches. This CDR3 is built from 17 residues. Germline V gives CDR1 SGHRS, CDR2 YFSETQ. CDR3 sequence: CASSLEPTSGGAYEQYF. DNA of the CDR3: TGCGCCAGCAGCTTGGAACCCACTAGCGGGGGGGCCTACGAGCAGTACTTC.